The entry below describes one T cell receptor (beta chain). This sample is drawn from a study of response to subunit inactivated influenza vaccine. Trimming shortened V by 5 bases and J by 7 bases, and 18 bases separated the two germline ends. The CDR3 is 14 amino acids. Per germline, CDR1 KGHSH and CDR2 LQKENI. In TCRdb, the RT-PCR reads were re-called with MiXCR into one record per CDR3 protein. The data show about 540,000 distinct CDR3 sequences, roughly 25% seen once. This same sample was also part of a study on T cells expressing NK-cell markers. This second study notes: UMIs accompanied the 5'RACE template switching by which TCR beta cDNA was made. Underlying the TCR beta repertoires were sorted CD3+CD56+NKG2C+, CD3+CD56+NKG2C- and CD3+CD56-NKG2C+ T cells. Most of the eight sequenced donors tested HCMV-seropositive; one tested seronegative. Top CD8+ clonotypes included the dominant CD3+CD56+NKG2C+ clonotypes in roughly six donors. In four donors, these clonotypes also led the CD3+CD56-NKG2C+ fraction.

The chain uses TRBV18 and TRBJ2-7, with D perhaps TRBD2 (6 bases). This sample comprised CD4+ T cells sorted from PBMCs, obtained about 11 days after vaccination. This clonotype was sampled from a man between 45 and 60 years old who received an inactivated influenza vaccine. The CDR3, as DNA: TGTGCCAGCTCAGACCGAGGACTACGTTGGGAGCAGTACTTC. It is translated as CASSDRGLRWEQYF.